This T cell receptor beta chain was found in a study of T-cell memory formation after mild COVID-19. This clonotype was seen more than once but under ten times. Germline V lookup: CDR1 MNHEY, CDR2 SVGAGI. CDR3 length: 13 residues. Deletions cut 5 bases from V and 4 bases from J, with 8 bases between. TCRdb re-called the 5' RACE reads with MiXCR, one entry per CDR3 protein. Of under 400,000 distinct CDR3 sequences listed, around 28% are singletons. Specimen: PBMCs or a T cell subset sorted from them (not recorded which). This receptor was taken from an adult woman who had mild COVID-19 (a few samples of this study predate the infection). Cell type and time point are not known. The chain employs TRBV6-5 and TRBJ2-2; D is uncertain. CDR3 in amino acids: CASSLETTGELFF. CDR3 DNA sequence: TGTGCCAGCAGTCTGGAGACCACCGGGGAGCTGTTTTTT.